The T cell receptor beta chain described here comes from a study of glioma-infiltrating T cells after dendritic cell vaccination. Primers: 60 V beta forward and 13 J beta reverse. Method: immunoSEQ multiplex PCR; TCRdb's copy keeps in-frame clones and lacks some. This table holds more than 95,000 clones, 65% to 85% found once. Time point denoted: after dendritic cell vaccination, including at tumor progression/relapse. PBMC sampling occurred before vaccination, two weeks after the third dose, and at progression. The sequence was collected from a human donor with glioblastoma. The sample consisted of blood, taken after dendritic cell vaccination.

CDR3 in DNA: TGCGCCAGCAGCCAAGCGTGGGGCCAGGGGTTAGGCCACGAGCAGTACTTC. It is translated as CASSQAWGQGLGHEQYF. The chain has TRBV4-1 and TRBJ2-7; weak D call: TRBD1 (6 bases). CDR3 length: 17 amino acids. In germline, CDR1 is MGHRA, CDR2 YSYEKL. V lost 1 base and J 5 bases, leaving 21 bases between the germline ends.